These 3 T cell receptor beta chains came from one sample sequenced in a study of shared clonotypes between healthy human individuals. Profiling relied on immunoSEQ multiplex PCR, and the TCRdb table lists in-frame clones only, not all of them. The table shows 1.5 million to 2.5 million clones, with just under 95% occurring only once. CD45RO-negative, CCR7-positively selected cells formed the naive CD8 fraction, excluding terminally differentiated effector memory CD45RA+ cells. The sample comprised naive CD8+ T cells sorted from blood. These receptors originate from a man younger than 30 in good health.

The CDR3 DNA reads TGTGCCAGTAGTCCCGGGACAGGGGGCGAACAGCCCCAGCATTTT. This codes for CASSPGTGGEQPQHF. This sequence joins TRBV19 and TRBJ1-5; 12 positions match TRBD1. Unmatched junction bases numbered 6, after V lost 5 bases and J lost 7 bases. The CDR3 consists of 15 residues. CDR1 is LNHDA and CDR2 is SQIVND in the germline V gene (reference sequence).

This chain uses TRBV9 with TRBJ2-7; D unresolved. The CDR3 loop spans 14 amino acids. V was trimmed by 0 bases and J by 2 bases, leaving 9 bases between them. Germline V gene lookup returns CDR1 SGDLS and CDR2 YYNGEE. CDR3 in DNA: TGTGCCAGCAGCGTAGGGGCTCGGCCCTACGAGCAGTACTTC. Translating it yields CASSVGARPYEQYF.

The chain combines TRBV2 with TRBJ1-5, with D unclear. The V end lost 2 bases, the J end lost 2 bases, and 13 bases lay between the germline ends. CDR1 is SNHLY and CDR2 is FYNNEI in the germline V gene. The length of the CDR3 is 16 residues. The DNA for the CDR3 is TGTGCCAGCAGTGAATGGGGAGGATTGGGCAATCAGCCCCAGCATTTT. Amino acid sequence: CASSEWGGLGNQPQHF.